This T cell receptor beta chain stems from a study of spatial heterogeneity in lung cancer. Per the germline V gene, CDR1 is SGHVS and CDR2 is FQNEAQ. This CDR3 has 13 residues. V was clipped by 10 bases and J by 5 bases; unmatched bases: 10. TCRdb analysed the 5' RACE reads with MiXCR anew, one entry per CDR3 protein. The sample gives approximately 12,000 distinct CDR3 sequences, 9.5% to 13% of which show up once; nearly 35% is in the top ten. Time point described: blood at routine non-recurrence follow-up after resection. The sequence was collected from a female donor with early-stage non-small cell lung cancer. The sample in question was PBMCs, obtained at follow-up. This sequence joins TRBV7-8 and TRBJ2-5, with 7 bases lining up with TRBD1. The CDR3 sequence: CATQNRGRETQYF. In DNA form, the CDR3 reads TGTGCCACCCAAAATAGGGGGCGGGAGACCCAGTACTTC.